The clone carrying this TCR beta chain was detected only a few times. The antigen is not known. This specimen comes from a study of cytomegalovirus exposure and HLA in healthy donors. Findings and limits, study-wide: Productive status was seen about 90% or about 30% of the time for most TCR beta V segments in an earlier analysis. TRBV6-2, TRBV6-3 and other indistinguishable V segments were excluded.

V was pared by 3 bases and J by 6 bases, with 7 bases of the junction left unmatched. This CDR3 is built from 14 residues. Looked up from germline, CDR1 is GTSNPN and CDR2 is SVGIG (reference sequence). The study ran its PCR with 60 Vbeta and 13 Jbeta primers. TCRdb keeps only in-frame clones here, not all; method: immunoSEQ multiplex PCR. The data contain about 130,000 clones, less than 80% of them singletons. The receptor was isolated from a middle-aged man in good health and CMV-seropositive. The specimen was PBMCs. The chain recombines TRBV30 with TRBJ1-1, with 10 bases matching TRBD1. The CDR3 DNA follows: TGTGCCTGGAGCGACGGAGGACAGGGGGCTGAAGCTTTCTTT. Translating gives CAWSDGGQGAEAFF.